This TCR beta chain emerged from a study of OX40 agonist ivuxolimab in advanced cancers. Broader study findings: Antigen specificity remained undetermined for the expanded peripheral T cells.

Worth noting for this clone: What it recognizes is unknown.

TCRdb's table, derived via immunoSEQ multiplex PCR, lists solely in-frame clones and lacks some. The sample includes 63,000 or so clones, over 80% of them seen just once. CDR1 and CDR2 (germline): SNHLY, FYNNEI. The CDR3 has 15 amino acids. V lost 3 bases and J 0 bases, leaving 11 bases between the germline ends. J is TRBJ1-2 and V is TRBV2; no clear D. The sample in question was CD4+ or CD8+ T cells sorted from blood, obtained in a trial of the OX40 agonist ivuxolimab. The receptor was derived from an adult with an advanced solid tumor such as melanoma, head and neck, liver or kidney cancer. CDR3 sequence reads: CASSEWSRANYGYTF. In DNA, the CDR3 is TGTGCCAGCAGTGAGTGGAGTAGAGCTAACTATGGCTACACCTTC.